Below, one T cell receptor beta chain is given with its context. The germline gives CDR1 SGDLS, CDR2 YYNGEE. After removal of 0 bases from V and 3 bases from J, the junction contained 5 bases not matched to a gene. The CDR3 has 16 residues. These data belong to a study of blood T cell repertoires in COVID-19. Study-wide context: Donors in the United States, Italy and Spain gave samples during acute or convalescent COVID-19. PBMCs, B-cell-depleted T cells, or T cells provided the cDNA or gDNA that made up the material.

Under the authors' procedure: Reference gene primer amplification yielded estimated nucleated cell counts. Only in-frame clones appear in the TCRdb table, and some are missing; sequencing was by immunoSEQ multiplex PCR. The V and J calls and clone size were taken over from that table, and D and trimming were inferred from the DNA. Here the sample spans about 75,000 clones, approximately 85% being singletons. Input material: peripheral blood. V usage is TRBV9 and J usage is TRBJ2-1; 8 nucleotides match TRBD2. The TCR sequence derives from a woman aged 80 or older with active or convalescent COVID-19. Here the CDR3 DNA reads TGTGCCAGCAGCGTAGCGCCGGGAGGGCACTACAATGAGCAGTTCTTC. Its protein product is CASSVAPGGHYNEQFF. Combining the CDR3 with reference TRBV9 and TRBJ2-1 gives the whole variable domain DSGVTQTPKHLITATGQRVTLRCSPRSGDLSVYWYQQSLDQGLQFLIQYYNGEERAKGNILERFSAQQFPDLHSELNLSSLELGDSALYFCASSVAPGGHYNEQFFGPGTRLTVL.